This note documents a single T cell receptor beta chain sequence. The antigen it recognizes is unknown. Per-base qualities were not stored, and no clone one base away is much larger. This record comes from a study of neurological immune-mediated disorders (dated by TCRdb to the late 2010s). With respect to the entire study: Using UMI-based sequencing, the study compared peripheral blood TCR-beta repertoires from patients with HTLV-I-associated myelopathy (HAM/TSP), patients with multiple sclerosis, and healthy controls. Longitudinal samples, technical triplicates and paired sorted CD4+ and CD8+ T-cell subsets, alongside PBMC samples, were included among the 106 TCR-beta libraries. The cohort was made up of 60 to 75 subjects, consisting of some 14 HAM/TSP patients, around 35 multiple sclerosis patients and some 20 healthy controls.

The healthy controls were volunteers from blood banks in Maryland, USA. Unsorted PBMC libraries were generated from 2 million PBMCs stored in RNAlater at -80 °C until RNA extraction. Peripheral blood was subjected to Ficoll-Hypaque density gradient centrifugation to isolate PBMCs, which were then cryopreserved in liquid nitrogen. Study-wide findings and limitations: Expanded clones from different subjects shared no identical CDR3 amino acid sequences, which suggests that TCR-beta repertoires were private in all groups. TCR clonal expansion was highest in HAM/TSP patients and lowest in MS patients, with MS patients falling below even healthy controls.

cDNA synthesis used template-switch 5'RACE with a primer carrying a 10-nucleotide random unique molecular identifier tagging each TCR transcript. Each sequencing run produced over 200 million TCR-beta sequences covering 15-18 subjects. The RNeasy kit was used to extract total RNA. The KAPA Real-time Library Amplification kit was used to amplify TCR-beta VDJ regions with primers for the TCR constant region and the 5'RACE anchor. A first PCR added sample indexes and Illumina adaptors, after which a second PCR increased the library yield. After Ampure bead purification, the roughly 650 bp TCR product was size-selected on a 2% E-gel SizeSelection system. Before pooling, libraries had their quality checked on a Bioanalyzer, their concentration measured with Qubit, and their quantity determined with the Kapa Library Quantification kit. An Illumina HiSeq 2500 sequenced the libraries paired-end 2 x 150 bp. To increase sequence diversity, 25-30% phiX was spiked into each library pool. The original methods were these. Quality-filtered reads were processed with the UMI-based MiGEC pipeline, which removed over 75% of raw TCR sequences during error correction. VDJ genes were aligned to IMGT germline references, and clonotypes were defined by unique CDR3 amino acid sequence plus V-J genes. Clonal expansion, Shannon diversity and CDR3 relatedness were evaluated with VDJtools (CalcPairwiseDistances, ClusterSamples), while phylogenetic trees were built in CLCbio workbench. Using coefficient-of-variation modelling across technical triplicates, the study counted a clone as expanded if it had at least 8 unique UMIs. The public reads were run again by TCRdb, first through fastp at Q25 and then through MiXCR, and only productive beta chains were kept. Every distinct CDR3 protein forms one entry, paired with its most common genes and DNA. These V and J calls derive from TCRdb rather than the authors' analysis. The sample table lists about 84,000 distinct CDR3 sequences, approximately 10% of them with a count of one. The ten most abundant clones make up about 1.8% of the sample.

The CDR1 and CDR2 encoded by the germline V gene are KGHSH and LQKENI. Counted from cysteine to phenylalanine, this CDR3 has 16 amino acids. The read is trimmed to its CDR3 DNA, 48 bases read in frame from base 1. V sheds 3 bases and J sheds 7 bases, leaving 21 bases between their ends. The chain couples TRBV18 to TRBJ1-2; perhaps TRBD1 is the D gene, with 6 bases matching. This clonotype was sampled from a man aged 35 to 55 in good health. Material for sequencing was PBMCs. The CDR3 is CASSPFRTAEDSGYTF. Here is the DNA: TGTGCCAGCTCACCGTTTAGGACAGCGGAAGATAGTGGCTACACCTTC.